Following are 7 T cell receptor beta chains from one sample sequenced in a study of control samples from healthy donors and cancer patients. Sequencing used immunoSEQ multiplex PCR; TCRdb keeps in-frame clones, though not all of them. The sample includes approximately 68,000 clones, under 85% of them seen just once. The sample consisted of blood. The receptors here all came from a man between 60 and 75 years old in good health.

The CDR3 nucleotides are TGTGCCTGGAGTCTCCACTCCCGGGCCGGGGAGCTGTTTTTT. Protein product: CAWSLHSRAGELFF. The chain couples TRBV30 to TRBJ2-2; D not resolved. Trimming pared 2 bases from V and 6 bases from J, leaving 13 bases between. The CDR3 is 14 amino acids. Germline assignment: CDR1 GTSNPN and CDR2 SVGIG (reference sequence). The whole variable domain, filled in from reference TRBV30 and TRBJ2-2, reads SQTIHQWPATLVQPVGSPLSLECTVEGTSNPNLYWYRQAAGRGLQLLFYSVGIGQISSEVPQNLSASRPQDRQFILSSKKLLLSDSGFYLCAWSLHSRAGELFFGEGSRLTVL.

The chain joins TRBV7-9 to TRBJ1-4; D is possibly TRBD1 (5 bases). The V end was cut by 4 bases, the J end by 6 bases, with 9 bases between. This CDR3 spans 13 amino acids. From germline, CDR1 is SEHNR and CDR2 FQNEAQ (reference sequence). CDR3 region: CASSSGGDEKLFF. CDR3 sequence (DNA): TGTGCCAGCAGCTCCGGGGGGGATGAAAAACTGTTTTTT.

The J gene is TRBJ1-5, the V gene TRBV6-5; a possible D gene is TRBD1 (5 bases). The CDR3 has 13 residues. Germline V gene lookup returns CDR1 MNHEY and CDR2 SVGAGI. Trimming took 8 bases from V and 0 from J, leaving 8 bases between them. The CDR3 DNA reads as TGTGCCAGCGCGAGGGGTAGCAATCAGCCCCAGCATTTT. Its protein is CASARGSNQPQHF.

The chain joins TRBV27 to TRBJ2-1; a possible D gene is TRBD1 (7 bases). Trimming removed 6 bases from V and 6 bases from J, with 15 bases in between. The V gene's germline CDR1 is MNHEY and CDR2 SMNVEV (reference sequence). This CDR3 has 14 residues. The CDR3 bases are TGTGCCAGCAGACGGGAGACAGGGCCCAATGAGCAGTTCTTC. Its translation is CASRRETGPNEQFF.

The rearrangement joins TRBV19 to TRBJ2-7, with 9 bases identical to TRBD1. Germline V gene data show CDR1 as LNHDA and CDR2 as SQIVND (reference sequence). This CDR3 is 18 amino acids long. The junction had 11 bases not matched to a gene; V was cut back by 1 base and J by 1 base. The CDR3 is CASSIAIPQTGGSYEQYF. The DNA for the CDR3 is TGTGCCAGTAGTATAGCGATCCCCCAGACAGGGGGATCCTACGAGCAGTACTTC.

This chain joins TRBV7-9 and TRBJ2-3; 9 nucleotides agree with TRBD2. CDR3 length: 15 residues. Germline V gene sequence: CDR1 SEHNR, CDR2 FQNEAQ (reference sequence). The J segment lost 4 bases and the V segment lost 4 bases, leaving 6 bases of the junction unmatched. CDR3 bases: TGTGCCAGCAGCTGGGCGGGAGGGAGGTCAGATACGCAGTATTTT. Residues: CASSWAGGRSDTQYF.

This clone is categorized as large. The same CDR3 is also encoded by other DNA sequences in this sample. The chain has TRBV11-3 and TRBJ1-1, with D uncertain. The germline CDR1 and CDR2 sequences are SGHNT and YENEEA. The V end lost 1 base, the J end lost 1 base, and 7 bases lay between the germline ends. The CDR3 has 14 residues. Here the CDR3 DNA reads TGTGCCAGCAGCTTAGGTGGTCCGAACACTGAAGCTTTCTTT. Translating gives CASSLGGPNTEAFF.